One sample yielded the 22 T cell receptor beta chains listed below, sequenced in a study of OX40 agonist ivuxolimab in advanced cancers. The method was the immunoSEQ multiplex PCR assay. This immuneACCESS table, as held by TCRdb, lists in-frame sequences with V and J called but not all clones. Of the missing ones, under half trace to an unresolved V gene in checked studies; the others have no known cause. Here the sample has tens of thousands of clones; roughly 80% occur a single time. The top ten constitute 1.5% to 2.5% of the sample. The material sequenced was CD4+ or CD8+ T cells sorted from blood, taken in a trial of the OX40 agonist ivuxolimab. These receptors were collected from an adult with an advanced solid tumor such as melanoma, head and neck, liver or kidney cancer.

V is TRBV11-3 and J is TRBJ1-5, with D uncertain. CDR3 size: 13 residues. Germline V lookup: CDR1 SGHNT, CDR2 YENEEA. V lost 0 bases, J lost 4 bases, and 4 bases lay in between. CDR3: CASSLEPNQPQHF. CDR3 nucleotides: TGTGCCAGCAGCTTAGAGCCGAATCAGCCCCAGCATTTT.

This chain uses TRBV9 with TRBJ2-1; D unclear. V was cut by 0 bases and J by 2 bases, with 6 bases left in between. This CDR3 has 14 amino acids. Germline CDR1 is SGDLS and CDR2 is YYNGEE. The CDR3 bases are TGTGCCAGCAGCGTAGGTAACCCCTACAATGAGCAGTTCTTC. It is translated as CASSVGNPYNEQFF.

This clone was counted once. The chain combines TRBV7-9 with TRBJ2-7; tentative D call: TRBD1 (5 bases). Germline CDR1 and CDR2: SEHNR and FQNEAQ (reference sequence). The CDR3 spans 16 residues. The V end was cut by 1 base, the J end by 2 bases, with 15 bases between. The CDR3, as DNA: TGTGCCAGCAGCTTAGGTTGGGCAGGGTCTGCCTACGAGCAGTACTTC. The encoded protein is CASSLGWAGSAYEQYF.

V gene TRBV5-4 combines with J gene TRBJ2-3; D possibly matches TRBD1 or TRBD2 (5 bases each). V was cut by 10 bases and J by 1 base, with 13 bases left in between. Germline V gives CDR1 SGHNT, CDR2 YYREEE (reference sequence). The CDR3 is 13 residues long. The CDR3 loop reads CAWGSVGTDTQYF. The CDR3 DNA sequence: TGTGCCTGGGGGTCGGTGGGCACAGATACGCAGTATTTT.

For this clone: The identical CDR3 is also encoded by other nucleotide sequences in the sample. The chain recombines TRBV30 with TRBJ2-4, with TRBD2 matching 8 bases. The germline V gene has CDR1 GTSNPN and CDR2 SVGIG (reference sequence). The CDR3 consists of 13 residues. Unmatched junction bases numbered 1, after V lost 0 bases and J lost 6 bases. The CDR3 reads CAWSVSGRNIQYF. The DNA for the CDR3 is TGTGCCTGGAGTGTAAGCGGGAGAAACATTCAGTACTTC. Full variable domain (missing parts from reference TRBV30 and TRBJ2-4): SQTIHQWPATLVQPVGSPLSLECTVEGTSNPNLYWYRQAAGRGLQLLFYSVGIGQISSEVPQNLSASRPQDRQFILSSKKLLLSDSGFYLCAWSVSGRNIQYFGAGTRLSVL.

J is TRBJ1-4 and V is TRBV13; the D is unclear. Trimming stripped 1 base from V and 2 bases from J, with 5 bases between. Germline V gene data show CDR1 as PRHDT and CDR2 as FYEKMQ (reference sequence). This CDR3 comprises 14 residues. The CDR3 bases are TGTGCCAGCAGCTTAGTGGGGACTAATGAAAAACTGTTTTTT. Translated, it gives CASSLVGTNEKLFF.

The V gene is TRBV9, the J gene TRBJ2-7; 11 bases agree with TRBD2. The V segment lost 4 bases and the J segment 6 bases; nucleotides outside the gene matches: 12. CDR1 and CDR2 (germline): SGDLS, YYNGEE. The CDR3 sequence is 16 residues long. The CDR3 is CASSPRYAGTSGEQYF. The CDR3, as DNA: TGTGCCAGCAGCCCCCGATACGCCGGGACTAGCGGCGAGCAGTACTTC.

The gene calls are TRBV7-3 and TRBJ1-2; 10 nucleotides line up with TRBD1. V dropped 2 bases and J dropped 12; count of bases not matched to a gene: 6. CDR1 is SGHTA and CDR2 is FQGTGA in the germline V gene. The CDR3 length is 13 residues. The DNA of the CDR3 is TGTGCCAGCAGCTTAGAAGACAGGGGGCGGAACACCTTC. Residues: CASSLEDRGRNTF.

The chain uses TRBV18 and TRBJ2-7; the D is unclear. V lost 2 bases and J 3 bases, leaving 11 bases between the germline ends. Germline V gene lookup returns CDR1 KGHSH and CDR2 LQKENI. The CDR3 spans 14 residues. CDR3 protein: CASSPTADGYEQYV. CDR3 in DNA: TGTGCCAGCTCACCAACTGCAGACGGCTACGAGCAGTACGTC.

The rearrangement uses TRBV7-2 and TRBJ2-5; 16 bases are a match to TRBD2. The germline gives CDR1 SGHTA, CDR2 FQGNSA. CDR3 length equals 16 residues. V gave up 5 bases and J gave up 5 bases; unmatched junction bases: 5. The CDR3 DNA sequence: TGTGCCAGCAGCCTGGGACTAGCGGGAGGGGGCGAGACCCAGTACTTC. Translating it yields CASSLGLAGGGETQYF. Full variable domain (rest looked up from reference TRBV7-2 and TRBJ2-5): GAGVSQSPSNKVTEKGKDVELRCDPISGHTALYWYRQSLGQGLEFLIYFQGNSAPDKSGLPSDRFSAERTGGSVSTLTIQRTQQEDSAVYLCASSLGLAGGGETQYFGPGTRLLVL.

A single count supports this clone. Other DNA sequences in the sample encode the same CDR3. The CDR3 spells CASSLEGYSNQPQHF. Written as DNA, the CDR3 is TGCGCCAGCAGCTTGGAAGGGTATAGCAATCAGCCCCAGCATTTT. The chain couples TRBV5-1 to TRBJ1-5, with D uncertain. The CDR3 is 15 amino acids. V lost 0 bases, J lost 0 bases, and 7 bases lay in between. The V gene's germline CDR1 is SGHRS and CDR2 YFSETQ.

V usage is TRBV6-5 and J usage is TRBJ2-7; 11 bases fit TRBD1. The CDR3 spans 15 residues. The germline CDR1 and CDR2 sequences are MNHEY and SVGAGI. The V gene end was trimmed by 0 bases and the J gene end by 4 bases; junction bases not matched to a gene: 2. CDR3 residues: CASSYSGDRGYEQYF. The CDR3 DNA reads TGTGCCAGCAGTTACTCGGGGGACAGGGGGTACGAGCAGTACTTC.

This sequence joins TRBV13 and TRBJ2-1; TRBD2 agrees at 10 bases. CDR1 is PRHDT, CDR2 FYEKMQ, per germline (reference sequence). Trimming removed 5 bases from V and 4 bases from J; junction bases left unmatched: 8. This CDR3 has 16 amino acids. The CDR3 is CASSRGNSGGYNEQFF. The DNA of the CDR3 is TGTGCCAGCAGCCGTGGGAATAGCGGGGGGTACAATGAGCAGTTCTTC.

The rearrangement joins TRBV19 to TRBJ2-3, with TRBD2 as a possible D gene (6 bases). CDR1 LNHDA and CDR2 SQIVND come from the germline V gene (reference sequence). The CDR3 has 14 residues. With 1 base removed from V and 4 bases from J, the gap between germline ends came to 9 bases. The DNA of the CDR3 is TGTGCCAGTAGTATAGGACTAGGTCCAGATACGCAGTATTTT. It yields the protein CASSIGLGPDTQYF.

This clone has only a few counts. The chain uses TRBV2 and TRBJ2-1; TRBD2 matches 11 bases. This CDR3 has 15 amino acids. Germline CDR1 SNHLY, CDR2 FYNNEI. Germline trimming cut 8 bases from V and 5 bases from J; bases unmatched to any gene: 8. CDR3 sequence reads: CASRALAGGDNEQFF. The CDR3 coding sequence is TGTGCCAGCCGCGCCTTAGCGGGAGGGGACAATGAGCAGTTCTTC.

V and J are TRBV18 and TRBJ2-3; D is perhaps TRBD2 (5 bases). V was trimmed by 0 bases and J by 9 bases, leaving 10 bases between them. Germline V gene lookup returns CDR1 KGHSH and CDR2 LQKENI. The CDR3 length is 13 residues. CDR3 loop: CASSPPAGGTQYF. CDR3 DNA: TGTGCCAGCTCACCACCAGCCGGCGGGACGCAGTATTTT.

V usage is TRBV2 and J usage is TRBJ2-1; a weak D match, TRBD1 (6 bases). The CDR3 runs 13 residues. V lost 3 bases to trimming and J lost 4 bases, with 7 bases between them. Germline lookup yields CDR1 SNHLY and CDR2 FYNNEI. The CDR3 spells CASSDRGYNEQFF. CDR3 in DNA: TGTGCCAGCAGTGATAGGGGGTACAATGAGCAGTTCTTC.

The J gene is TRBJ2-7, the V gene TRBV6-5; D is perhaps TRBD2 (6 bases). The V gene's germline CDR1 is MNHEY and CDR2 SVGAGI. V lost 5 bases to trimming and J lost 3 bases, with 11 bases between them. CDR3 length equals 13 residues. This CDR3 reads CASSRPGGYEQYV. As DNA, the CDR3 is TGTGCCAGCAGTCGGCCCGGGGGCTACGAGCAGTACGTC.

This clone was seen a few times. The V call is TRBV2, the J call TRBJ1-3, with D possibly TRBD1 on 6 matching bases. Germline V gene sequence: CDR1 SNHLY, CDR2 FYNNEI. The V end lost 7 bases, the J end lost 1 base, and 17 bases lay between the germline ends. This CDR3 region has 16 residues. The CDR3 reads CASNGRGRPSGNTIYF. As DNA, the CDR3 is TGTGCCAGCAACGGAAGGGGGAGGCCTTCTGGAAACACCATATATTTT.

The chain recombines TRBV10-3 with TRBJ2-5; 7 nucleotides line up with TRBD1. The V gene's germline CDR1 is ENHRY and CDR2 SYGVKD. V lost 4 bases and J lost 0; bases outside the gene matches: 5. The CDR3 length is 15 residues. CDR3 sequence (DNA): TGTGCCATCAGTGCACCGGGACAGAACCAAGAGACCCAGTACTTC. This encodes CAISAPGQNQETQYF.

The rearrangement links TRBV19 to TRBJ1-3, with TRBD1 identical over 9 bases. The junction had 1 base not matched to a gene; V was cut back by 4 bases and J by 0 bases. Germline lookup yields CDR1 LNHDA and CDR2 SQIVND (reference sequence). CDR3 length equals 15 residues. CDR3 protein: CASSKDRGSGNTIYF. CDR3 DNA sequence: TGTGCCAGTAGTAAGGACAGGGGCTCTGGAAACACCATATATTTT.

V usage is TRBV30 and J usage is TRBJ2-5; 8 positions agree with TRBD2. V lost 3 bases to trimming and J lost 5 bases; unmatched junction nucleotides: 8. Germline lookup yields CDR1 GTSNPN and CDR2 SVGIG (reference sequence). There are 14 residues in the CDR3. CDR3 DNA sequence: TGTGCCTGGAGCGGACTAGCAAATTTTGAGACCCAGTACTTC. It codes for CAWSGLANFETQYF.